This note documents a single T cell receptor (beta chain) sequence. This sample is drawn from a study of spatial heterogeneity in lung cancer. About the study: The donor population consisted of 72 patients with untreated, early-stage non-small cell lung cancer. The follow-up PBMC samples were sequenced whenever they were available. The median time to follow-up was approximately 2 years after resection. Sequence detection consistently recorded a greater number of beta-chain than alpha-chain sequences.

A unique molecular identifier was carried by every single TCR cDNA molecule. TCRdb independently ran MiXCR on the 5' RACE reads; one entry per CDR3 protein. The sample lists around 110,000 distinct CDR3 sequences, approximately 12% occurring once. This sample's time point: blood at routine non-recurrence follow-up after resection. Unsorted whole RNA samples from tumor, nontumor lung or frozen PBMC were sequenced. CDR1 SGHRS and CDR2 YFSETQ come from the germline V gene. V was trimmed by 2 bases and J by 6 bases, leaving 12 bases between them. This CDR3 comprises 13 residues. The sample here was PBMCs, taken at follow-up. This chain links TRBV5-1 with TRBJ2-7; D call uncertain. The sequence was collected from a male donor with early-stage non-small cell lung cancer. The CDR3 region is CASSFLLRSEQYF. CDR3 nucleotides: TGCGCCAGCAGCTTCCTACTTAGATCCGAGCAGTACTTC. The full variable domain, in which reference TRBV5-1 and TRBJ2-7 provide the parts outside the CDR3, is KAGVTQTPRYLIKTRGQQVTLSCSPISGHRSVSWYQQTPGQGLQFLFEYFSETQRNKGNFPGRFSGRQFSNSRSEMNVSTLELGDSALYLCASSFLLRSEQYFGPGTRLTVT.